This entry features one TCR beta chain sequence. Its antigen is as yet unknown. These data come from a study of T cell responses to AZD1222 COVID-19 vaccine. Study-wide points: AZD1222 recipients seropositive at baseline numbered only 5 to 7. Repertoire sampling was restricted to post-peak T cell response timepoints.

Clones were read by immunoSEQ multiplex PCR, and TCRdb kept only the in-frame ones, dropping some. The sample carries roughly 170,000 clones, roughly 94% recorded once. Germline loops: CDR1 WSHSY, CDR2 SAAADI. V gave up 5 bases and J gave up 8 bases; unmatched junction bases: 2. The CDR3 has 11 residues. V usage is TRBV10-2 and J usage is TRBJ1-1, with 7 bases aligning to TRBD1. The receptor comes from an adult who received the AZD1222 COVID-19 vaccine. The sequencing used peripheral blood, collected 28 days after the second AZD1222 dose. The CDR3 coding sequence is TGCGCCAGCAGTCGACAGGGCGAAGCTTTCTTT. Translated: CASSRQGEAFF.